The 12 T cell receptor beta chains presented below share a single source sample, sequenced in a study of T cells in Graves' hyperthyroidism and ophthalmopathy. TCR beta CDR3 regions were amplified from RNA. An initial round of RT-PCR targeting the TCR CDR3 relied on the HTBI primer set. MiXCR, run by TCRdb on the multiplex PCR reads, gives a single entry per CDR3 protein. The profile shows hundreds of thousands of distinct CDR3 sequences, 14% of them singletons. Sequenced: blood. These receptor sequences come from a woman aged 40 to 55 with Graves' hyperthyroidism.

The chain uses TRBV18 and TRBJ1-5; D is unclear. V was shortened by 2 bases and J by 6 bases, with 5 bases between the two germline ends. The CDR3 loop spans 12 amino acids. The germline gives CDR1 KGHSH, CDR2 LQKENI. CDR3 DNA: TGTGCCAGCTCACCATCCGTTCAGCCCCAGCATTTT. Protein sequence: CASSPSVQPQHF.

The chain joins TRBV7-2 to TRBJ1-2, with D unclear. Germline lookup yields CDR1 SGHTA and CDR2 FQGNSA. Trimming removed 3 bases from V and 6 bases from J, with 11 bases in between. This CDR3 is built from 13 residues. The CDR3 region has the DNA TGTGCCAGCAGCTTTGACGGTACGGATGGCTACACCTTC. This encodes CASSFDGTDGYTF.

This clonotype showed up many times. CDR3 region: CASSSSPRGLNTEAFF. CDR3 sequence (DNA): TGTGCCAGCAGTTCAAGCCCCAGAGGGTTGAACACTGAAGCTTTCTTT. The chain uses TRBV6-1 and TRBJ1-1; D unclear. Per germline, CDR1 MNHNS and CDR2 SASEGT. The CDR3 sequence is 16 residues long. Trimming left V 5 bases short and J 0 bases short, with 16 bases between.

This clonotype was counted ten times or more. The gene calls are TRBV20-1 and TRBJ2-7; TRBD1 is a possible D gene (6 bases). The CDR3 totals 13 residues. CDR1 is DFQATT, CDR2 SNEGSKA, per germline (reference sequence). With 6 bases removed from V and 6 bases from J, the gap between germline ends came to 18 bases. The CDR3 spells CSATHTGNIEQYF. The CDR3, as DNA: TGCAGTGCCACTCATACAGGGAATATCGAGCAGTACTTC.

This clonotype showed up many times. This chain uses TRBV6-1 with TRBJ1-2; maybe TRBD1 (6 bases). This CDR3 comprises 13 residues. Germline V gene sequence: CDR1 MNHNS, CDR2 SASEGT. Trimming cost V 1 base and J 8 bases, with 11 bases left between them. CDR3 nucleotides: TGTGCCAGCAGTGAAGACAGGGCGCGGGGCTACACCTTC. This gives the protein CASSEDRARGYTF.

This clonotype has just a few counts. The chain links TRBV10-3 to TRBJ1-2; a possible D gene is TRBD1 (5 bases). Germline V CDR1 and CDR2: ENHRY, SYGVKD. The CDR3 is made up of 20 amino acids. The V end was cut by 6 bases, the J end by 4 bases, with 33 bases between. The CDR3 reads CAIREGVVAQEHRIIYGYTF. DNA for the CDR3: TGTGCCATCAGAGAAGGGGTGGTGGCACAGGAACACAGAATAATCTATGGCTACACCTTC.

This clonotype was observed many times. The rearrangement joins TRBV7-6 to TRBJ2-2; D unresolved. This CDR3 spans 12 amino acids. V gave up 5 bases and J gave up 7 bases, with 8 bases separating them. Looked up from germline, CDR1 is SGHVS and CDR2 is FNYEAQ. Here the CDR3 reads CASSPVFGELFF. CDR3 bases: TGTGCCAGCAGCCCGGTATTCGGGGAGCTGTTTTTT. Looking up the rest from reference TRBV7-6 and TRBJ2-2 gives the full variable domain: GAGVSQSPRYKVTKRGQDVALRCDPISGHVSLYWYRQALGQGPEFLTYFNYEAQQDKSGLPNDRFSAERPEGSISTLTIQRTEQRDSAMYRCASSPVFGELFFGEGSRLTVL.

This clonotype has ten or more counts. This chain joins TRBV18 and TRBJ2-1; TRBD2 matches at 11 bases. V was clipped by 2 bases and J by 5 bases; unmatched bases: 2. This CDR3 is built from 15 residues. The germline gives CDR1 KGHSH, CDR2 LQKENI. CDR3 protein: CASSPTTSGNNEQFF. The CDR3 DNA reads as TGTGCCAGCTCACCAACGACTAGCGGGAACAATGAGCAGTTCTTC.

This clonotype has a handful of counts. This chain joins TRBV2 and TRBJ1-2; D perhaps matches TRBD1 (6 bases). The CDR3 consists of 13 residues. CDR1 is SNHLY, CDR2 FYNNEI, per germline. V was cut by 6 bases and J by 4 bases, with 12 bases left in between. The CDR3 nucleotides read TGTGCCAGCAGCGCCGGGACACTCTATGGCTACACCTTC. It specifies CASSAGTLYGYTF.

The CDR3 region has the DNA TGTGCCACCAGCAGAGAAAGGGGGGATCCTCAGCCCCAGCATTTT. This codes for CATSRERGDPQPQHF. J is TRBJ1-5 and V is TRBV15; TRBD1 is a possible D gene (6 bases). This CDR3 is built from 15 residues. V dropped 0 bases and J dropped 6 bases, with 12 bases sitting between them. Germline loops: CDR1 LNHNV, CDR2 YYDKDF (reference sequence).

This chain uses TRBV7-9 with TRBJ1-1; D is possibly TRBD1 (5 bases). CDR3 length: 14 amino acids. CDR1 SEHNR and CDR2 FQNEAQ come from the germline V gene (reference sequence). V was shortened by 0 bases and J by 6 bases, with 11 bases between the two germline ends. The CDR3 coding sequence is TGTGCCAGCAGCTTAGCAACAGGAGGGGCTGAAGCTTTCTTT. It codes for CASSLATGGAEAFF.

This clonotype was counted at least ten times. V gene TRBV20-1 combines with J gene TRBJ1-2, with D tentatively TRBD1 (5 bases). The V and J ends lost 1 base and 4 bases respectively, with 10 bases between them. Germline CDR1 DFQATT, CDR2 SNEGSKA (reference sequence). This CDR3 is built from 13 residues. The CDR3 DNA sequence: TGCAGTGCTAGAGGTGGACAAGGCTATGGCTACACCTTC. This codes for CSARGGQGYGYTF.